This TCR beta chain appears in the sequencing data of a study of cytomegalovirus exposure and HLA in healthy donors. Study information: Within an early data release were about 80 million unique TCRs drawn from HLA-typed donors. General study results and limits: Analyses of presence/absence relied on an assumption of roughly uniform sequencing depth across donors. TRBV6-2, TRBV6-3 and some other V segments were excluded as indistinguishable.

CDR1 is SGHAT and CDR2 is FQNNGV in the germline V gene. The V and J ends lost 6 bases and 2 bases, in that order; junction bases with no gene match: 5. This CDR3 is built from 14 residues. The PCR employed 60 Vbeta primers together with 13 Jbeta primers. The protocol was immunoSEQ multiplex PCR, while the TCRdb copy is restricted to in-frame clones and leaves out a portion. The sample holds approximately 120,000 clones, around 78% seen once. A note on this clone: Antigen unknown.

Sequencing was performed on PBMCs. The sequence was obtained from a man between 60 and 75 years old in good health and CMV-seropositive. The rearrangement uses TRBV11-2 and TRBJ2-3, with 7 bases matching TRBD1. The CDR3 DNA reads TGTGCCAGCAGTCAGGGGGAGTACACAGATACGCAGTATTTT. It specifies CASSQGEYTDTQYF.